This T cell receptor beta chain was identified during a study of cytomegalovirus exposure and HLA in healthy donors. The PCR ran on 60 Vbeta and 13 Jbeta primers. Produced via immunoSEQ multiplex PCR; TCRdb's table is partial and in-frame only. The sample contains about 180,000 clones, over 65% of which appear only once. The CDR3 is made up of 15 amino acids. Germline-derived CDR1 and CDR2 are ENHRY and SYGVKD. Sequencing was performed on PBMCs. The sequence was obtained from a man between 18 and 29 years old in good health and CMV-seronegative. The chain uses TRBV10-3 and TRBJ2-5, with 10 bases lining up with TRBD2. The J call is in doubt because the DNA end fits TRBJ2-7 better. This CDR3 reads CAISETSGKGNEQYF. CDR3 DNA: TGTGCCATCAGTGAAACTAGCGGGAAGGGCAACGAGCAGTACTTC.